The T cell receptor (beta chain) under discussion was sequenced for a study of OX40 agonist ivuxolimab in advanced cancers. Study as a whole: Patients received intravenous ivuxolimab every 2 weeks at 0.01 to 10 mg/kg. Prior therapy, whether anti-PD-1, anti-PD-L1 or anti-CTLA-4, was allowed, and less than 45% had some.

TCRdb keeps only in-frame clones here, not all; method: immunoSEQ multiplex PCR. The data contain just over 70,000 clones, 80% to 85% of them seen just once; the ten biggest clones take up less than 0.85%. Patients with a history of autoimmune disease or on systemic immunosuppression were excluded. Points on this clone: The identical CDR3 is also encoded by other nucleotide sequences in the sample.

The V and J ends lost 5 bases and 0 bases, in that order; junction bases with no gene match: 1. The CDR3 extends over 14 amino acids. Germline V CDR1 and CDR2: SEHNR, FQNEAQ (reference sequence). The V call is TRBV7-9, the J call TRBJ2-1; 7 bases agree with TRBD2. Sequencing was performed on CD4+ or CD8+ T cells sorted from blood, taken in a trial of the OX40 agonist ivuxolimab. The origin of this receptor is an adult with an advanced solid tumor such as melanoma, head and neck, liver or kidney cancer. The CDR3 sequence: CASSPSGSYNEQFF. CDR3 coding DNA: TGTGCCAGCAGCCCTAGCGGCTCCTACAATGAGCAGTTCTTC.